What follows are 29 T cell receptor beta chains derived from one specimen sequenced in a study of cytomegalovirus exposure and HLA in healthy donors. The PCR used 60 Vbeta and 13 Jbeta primers. Produced via immunoSEQ multiplex PCR; TCRdb's table is partial and in-frame only. The repertoire consists of under 200,000 clones, with 10% to 15% occurring once and the leading ten covering roughly 7.7%. The sample was PBMCs. These receptors were collected from a man over 45 in good health and CMV-seropositive.

The gene calls are TRBV2 and TRBJ2-7; TRBD1 might be the D (6 bases). The germline V gene has CDR1 SNHLY and CDR2 FYNNEI. The CDR3 sequence is 11 residues long. CDR3 residues: CASSGSGAADV. CDR3 DNA sequence: TGTGCCAGCAGTGGCTCAGGGGCAGCGGACGTC.

About this clone itself: The DNA is omitted, as the CDR3 cannot be located on it reliably, and the CDR3 follows TCRdb's listing. The V call is TRBV28, the J call TRBJ1-3. CDR1 and CDR2 (germline): MDHEN, SYDVKM. The CDR3 has 16 residues if both end residues are counted. CDR3 sequence reads: CASSFLERENGNTIYF.

As concerns this clone: The same CDR3 can be traced to other DNA sequences in this sample. The genes are TRBV27 and TRBJ1-2; weak D call: TRBD1 (5 bases). The V gene lost 3 bases and the J gene lost 2 bases, with 7 bases spanning the gap. The CDR3 sequence is 13 residues long. The germline V gene has CDR1 MNHEY and CDR2 SMNVEV (reference sequence). CDR3 protein: CASSLAGNYGYTF. CDR3 coding DNA: TGTGCCAGCAGTTTGGCAGGGAACTATGGCTACACCTTC.

This chain joins TRBV19 and TRBJ1-2, with a weak D call TRBD1 (6 bases). The CDR3 covers 14 residues. The ends were cut back, 7 bases at V and 5 bases at J, with 17 bases in the middle. CDR1 is LNHDA and CDR2 is SQIVND in the germline V gene (reference sequence). The CDR3 nucleotides are TGTGCCAGTAAGCACAGGGACAAGGAATATGGCTACACCTTC. This sequence encodes CASKHRDKEYGYTF.

The V call is TRBV14, the J call TRBJ2-5; D is uncertain. V was trimmed by 5 bases and J by 3 bases, leaving 10 bases between them. CDR3 size: 13 residues. Per germline, CDR1 SGHDN and CDR2 FVKESK. The CDR3 coding sequence is TGTGCCAGCAGCACCCAACTTAAAGAGACCCAGTACTTC. It encodes CASSTQLKETQYF.

V gene TRBV5-4 combines with J gene TRBJ2-2; the match to TRBD1 covers 7 bases. The germline gives CDR1 SGHNT, CDR2 YYREEE (reference sequence). This CDR3 contains 15 residues. Unmatched junction bases numbered 3, after V lost 3 bases and J lost 1 base. The CDR3 loop is CASSYWTGNTGELFF. The CDR3 DNA follows: TGTGCCAGCAGCTACTGGACAGGGAACACCGGGGAGCTGTTTTTT.

This clone was detected only a few times. This sequence joins TRBV15 and TRBJ1-2, with no clear D. The CDR3 loop spans 11 amino acids. The germline V gene has CDR1 LNHNV and CDR2 YYDKDF (reference sequence). Trimming cost V 3 bases and J 8 bases, with 7 bases left between them. The CDR3 DNA is TGTGCCACCAGCAGCCCTGTGGGCTACACCTTC. Protein product: CATSSPVGYTF.

CDR3 nucleotide sequence: TGCAGCGTTGAAGGAGGAGGTTTTGGCTACACCTTC. It is translated as CSVEGGGFGYTF. The V and J genes are TRBV29-1 and TRBJ1-2; D not certain. Trimming pared 1 base from V and 7 bases from J, leaving 10 bases between. CDR1 and CDR2 (germline): SQVTM, ANQGSEA. This CDR3 has 12 amino acids.

This clone came up a few times. V gene TRBV11-2 combines with J gene TRBJ1-3; a weak D match, TRBD1 (5 bases). The CDR3 runs to 16 residues. The V end lost 5 bases, the J end lost 7 bases, and 21 bases lay between the germline ends. Germline assignment: CDR1 SGHAT and CDR2 FQNNGV. The CDR3 DNA sequence: TGTGCCAGCAGCCGACAAATTGGCAGGGATAGGAACACCATATATTTT. It is translated as CASSRQIGRDRNTIYF.

This chain joins TRBV30 and TRBJ1-6; D may be TRBD1 (5 bases). CDR1 GTSNPN and CDR2 SVGIG come from the germline V gene (reference sequence). CDR3 size: 15 residues. V lost 4 bases and J 0 bases, leaving 10 bases between the germline ends. This chain's CDR3 is CAWTPRGSYNSPLHF. CDR3 nucleotide sequence: TGTGCCTGGACCCCTAGGGGCTCCTATAATTCACCCCTCCACTTT.

On this clone itself: This sample includes further DNA sequences coding for the same CDR3. The genes are TRBV30 and TRBJ2-2; D gene unclear. The V end was cut by 0 bases, the J end by 4 bases, with 9 bases between. CDR3 length: 14 residues. From germline, CDR1 is GTSNPN and CDR2 SVGIG (reference sequence). The CDR3 region has the DNA TGTGCCTGGAGTGTGAGCCCCTTCACCGGGGAGCTGTTTTTT. It translates to CAWSVSPFTGELFF.

This clone was picked up one time. V gene TRBV18 combines with J gene TRBJ2-3; 7 bases agree with TRBD2. Germline loops: CDR1 KGHSH, CDR2 LQKENI. This CDR3 is built from 16 residues. The J segment lost 1 base and the V segment lost 4 bases, leaving 8 bases of the junction unmatched. The CDR3 DNA is TGTGCCAGCTCACTTCGGACTAGGGGTGGCACAGATACGCAGTATTTT. Protein sequence: CASSLRTRGGTDTQYF. Combining the CDR3 with reference TRBV18 and TRBJ2-3 gives the whole variable domain NAGVMQNPRHLVRRRGQEARLRCSPMKGHSHVYWYRQLPEEGLKFMVYLQKENIIDESGMPKERFSAEFPKEGPSILRIQQVVRGDSAAYFCASSLRTRGGTDTQYFGPGTRLTVL.

This clone was recorded a few times. The chain links TRBV5-1 to TRBJ1-3; 7 nucleotides agree with TRBD1. Germline assignment: CDR1 SGHRS and CDR2 YFSETQ. V trimming: 4 bases; J trimming: 8 bases; junction bases outside the gene matches: 12. The CDR3 is made up of 15 amino acids. The CDR3 here is CASSLFRGDRDTIYF. In DNA, the CDR3 is TGCGCCAGCAGCCTTTTCAGGGGGGACCGGGACACCATATATTTT.

The chain recombines TRBV5-4 with TRBJ2-5; maybe TRBD1 (6 bases). Germline V gives CDR1 SGHNT, CDR2 YYREEE (reference sequence). The CDR3 is 14 amino acids. Deletions cut 4 bases from V and 2 bases from J, with 12 bases between. Written as DNA, the CDR3 is TGTGCCAGCAGCCCGGGACATATACAAGAGACCCAGTACTTC. Residues: CASSPGHIQETQYF.

This clone was detected a few times. V usage is TRBV29-1 and J usage is TRBJ2-1; D perhaps matches TRBD2 (6 bases). The germline V and J ends were trimmed by 2 bases and 4 bases, with 15 bases remaining between them. CDR1 is SQVTM and CDR2 is ANQGSEA in the germline V gene. This CDR3 has 15 amino acids. CDR3: CSVEFGGKVYNEQFF. The CDR3 coding sequence is TGCAGCGTTGAATTCGGAGGGAAAGTTTACAATGAGCAGTTCTTC.

The gene calls are TRBV5-5 and TRBJ1-5; 8 bases align to TRBD1. The CDR3 totals 15 residues. Germline V lookup: CDR1 SGHKS, CDR2 YYEKEE (reference sequence). The V and J ends lost 5 bases and 2 bases, in that order; junction bases with no gene match: 6. In nucleotides, the CDR3 is TGTGCCAGCAGAAAAGACAGGGGTGGCAATCAGCCCCAGCATTTT. This codes for CASRKDRGGNQPQHF.

The rearrangement links TRBV30 to TRBJ1-4; weak D call: TRBD1 (5 bases). The germline V and J ends were trimmed by 5 bases and 8 bases, with 12 bases remaining between them. Germline CDR1 reads GTSNPN; CDR2 reads SVGIG (reference sequence). The CDR3 length is 12 residues. The CDR3 region is CAWLQDTEKLFF. CDR3 nucleotides: TGTGCCTGGCTACAGGACACCGAAAAACTGTTTTTT.

V is TRBV4-2 and J is TRBJ2-1; D is possibly TRBD2 (6 bases). This CDR3 comprises 16 residues. Trimming removed 4 bases from V and 2 bases from J, with 15 bases in between. Germline V gene lookup returns CDR1 LGHNA and CDR2 YNFKEQ. The chain's CDR3 is CASSPPPGETYNEQFF. In DNA, the CDR3 is TGTGCCAGCAGCCCTCCCCCGGGGGAAACCTACAATGAGCAGTTCTTC.

The J gene is TRBJ2-5, the V gene TRBV10-2; 12 nucleotides match TRBD2. V was clipped by 4 bases and J by 5 bases; unmatched bases: 5. The CDR3 length is 15 residues. Germline CDR1 is WSHSY and CDR2 is SAAADI. The DNA for the CDR3 is TGCGCCAGCAGTGTTCTAGCGGGGGGGCGGGAGACCCAGTACTTC. Translating it yields CASSVLAGGRETQYF.

The V and J genes are TRBV21-1 and TRBJ2-1; no check of the table's D call, TRBD1, against the DNA was made. TRBV21-1 is designated a pseudogene. CDR3 length equals 14 residues. The CDR3 loop reads CASRMDRGWNEQFF. CDR3 nucleotide sequence: TGTGCCAGCAGAATGGACAGGGGATGGAATGAGCAGTTCTTC.

The chain joins TRBV28 to TRBJ2-3; possibly TRBD1 for D (5 bases). V lost 5 bases, J lost 5 bases, and 17 bases lay in between. Germline loops: CDR1 MDHEN, CDR2 SYDVKM. The CDR3 extends over 15 amino acids. The CDR3 bases are TGTGCCAGCAGTCGAACAGGAAGGGGCGAAGATACGCAGTATTTT. Protein: CASSRTGRGEDTQYF.

The chain couples TRBV5-6 to TRBJ1-5; 7 bases are a match to TRBD1. The ends lost 2 bases at V and 1 base at J; junction bases unmatched: 3. Germline CDR1 is SGHDT and CDR2 is YYEEEE. This CDR3 spans 15 amino acids. The CDR3 sequence is CASSLGTASNQPQHF. In DNA form, the CDR3 reads TGTGCCAGCAGCTTAGGGACAGCCAGCAATCAGCCCCAGCATTTT.

This clone was seen many times. The chain employs TRBV6-6 and TRBJ2-3; D tentatively fits TRBD1 or TRBD2 (7 bases each). Germline-derived CDR1 and CDR2 are MNHNY and SVGAGI (reference sequence). Between the trimmed V and J ends, which lost 10 bases and 2 bases, there was a span of 13 bases. The CDR3 is 13 residues long. The DNA of the CDR3 is TGTGCCACCAGGGGGGGGATCACAGATACGCAGTATTTT. Translation gives CATRGGITDTQYF.

This clone appeared a few times. The chain carries TRBV5-1 and TRBJ2-2; D possibly corresponds to TRBD2 (6 bases). There are 16 residues in the CDR3. V was pared by 0 bases and J by 1 base, with 10 bases between. The germline V gene encodes CDR1 SGHRS and CDR2 YFSETQ. The chain's CDR3 is CASSLENGRNTGELFF. The CDR3 region has the DNA TGCGCCAGCAGCTTGGAAAACGGGAGGAACACCGGGGAGCTGTTTTTT.

This rearrangement joins TRBV5-6 to TRBJ1-2, with 9 bases matching TRBD1. Germline V gene data show CDR1 as SGHDT and CDR2 as YYEEEE. This CDR3 has 14 residues. The V and J ends lost 2 bases and 3 bases, in that order; junction bases with no gene match: 2. CDR3 residues: CASSFRDRDYGYTF. CDR3 in DNA: TGTGCCAGCAGCTTCCGGGACAGGGACTATGGCTACACCTTC.

This clone was counted only a few times. The chain carries TRBV6-7 and TRBJ2-5; 7 nucleotides match TRBD1. TRBV6-7 is given ORF status, its function remaining uncertain. V gave up 7 bases and J gave up 5 bases; unmatched junction bases: 10. The CDR3 is 14 residues long. The CDR3 DNA is TGTGCCAGCAAGTACGACAGGGTTTTGGAGACCCAGTACTTC. This translates into CASKYDRVLETQYF.

This clone was seen a few times. The chain carries TRBV7-2 and TRBJ1-4, with a possible D match to TRBD1 (5 bases). V lost 5 bases and J lost 7, with 17 bases in between. The CDR3 sequence is 15 residues long. The germline CDR1 and CDR2 sequences are SGHTA and FQGNSA. CDR3 sequence reads: CASSQDRGESEKLFF. The CDR3 DNA reads TGTGCCAGCAGCCAAGACCGGGGGGAGAGTGAAAAACTGTTTTTT.

This clone turned up a few times. The V call is TRBV28, the J call TRBJ1-2; a weak D match, TRBD1 (6 bases). Germline lookup yields CDR1 MDHEN and CDR2 SYDVKM. This CDR3 spans 14 amino acids. V was clipped by 6 bases and J by 2 bases, with 13 bases between them. CDR3 in amino acids: CASSQGPWNYGYTF. Written as DNA, the CDR3 is TGTGCCAGCAGCCAGGGGCCCTGGAACTATGGCTACACCTTC.

V gene TRBV7-2 combines with J gene TRBJ1-3, with D possibly being TRBD1 (5 bases). This CDR3 contains 18 residues. V dropped 1 base and J dropped 0 bases, with 16 bases sitting between them. The germline gives CDR1 SGHTA, CDR2 FQGNSA. The chain's CDR3 is CASSLGGTVLTSGNTIYF. The CDR3 DNA follows: TGTGCCAGCAGCTTAGGAGGGACTGTGCTTACCTCTGGAAACACCATATATTTT.